This TCR beta chain originates from a study of monozygotic twins with inflammatory bowel disease. Researchers put TCRalpha and TCRbeta cDNA through two nested PCRs lasting roughly 16 and 10 cycles. TCRdb reprocessed the 5' RACE reads; each CDR3 protein has one entry and no DNA is given. The table for this sample gives some 440,000 distinct CDR3 sequences. CDR3 length: 16 residues. Per germline, CDR1 SGDLS and CDR2 YYNGEE. Sequencing was carried out using blood. This sequence was found in a human donor with ulcerative colitis or Crohn's disease, or a healthy co-twin of an affected twin (not recorded which). This chain links TRBV9 with TRBJ2-2; the TCRdb D gene call, TRBD1, has no DNA to confirm it. The chain's CDR3 is CASSEAPGTGGGELFF.